This T cell receptor (beta chain) is from a study of blood T cell repertoires in COVID-19. The overall study: Nucleic acid was either cDNA or gDNA, and it came from T cells, B-cell-depleted T cells, or PBMCs.

The CDR3 consists of 19 residues. CDR1 and CDR2 from the germline V gene are SGHVS and FNYEAQ. V gave up 1 base and J gave up 0 bases, with 19 bases separating them. Assay: immunoSEQ multiplex PCR; the TCRdb copy retains only in-frame clones and omits some. The table includes around 290,000 clones, approximately 90% detected once. This clone occurred a few times. The chain uses TRBV7-6 and TRBJ1-3; D is perhaps TRBD1 (5 bases). Sequencing was done on a sample of PBMCs or T cells enriched from blood (not recorded which). This receptor was identified in a woman between 55 and 75 years old in a cohort exposed to, infected with or recovered from COVID-19 (not recorded which). In nucleotides, the CDR3 is TGTGCCAGCAGCTTAGAGAGCCCCAACAGGTTAAGCTCTGGAAACACCATATATTTT. Protein sequence: CASSLESPNRLSSGNTIYF. Looking up the rest from reference TRBV7-6 and TRBJ1-3 gives the full variable domain: GAGVSQSPRYKVTKRGQDVALRCDPISGHVSLYWYRQALGQGPEFLTYFNYEAQQDKSGLPNDRFSAERPEGSISTLTIQRTEQRDSAMYRCASSLESPNRLSSGNTIYFGEGSWLTVV.